Sequencing of this TCR beta chain was carried out in a study of shared clonotypes between healthy human individuals. Across the whole study: Three plates were used per donor for CD4 naive, three for CD4 memory, two for CD8 naive and one for CD8 memory. Findings of the study overall: Naive subsets typically showed greater estimated richness than memory subsets.

With regard to this clone: What it binds is unknown.

Assay: immunoSEQ multiplex PCR; the TCRdb copy retains only in-frame clones and omits some. The table lists 1.4 million to 1.5 million clones, roughly 96% of them singletons, with over 1% in the top ten. The receptor comes from a man aged 30 to 45 in good health. The source material was naive CD4+ T cells sorted from blood. Subset defined: CD45RA+ positively selected.

CDR3 sequence reads: CASSLGQFYEQYF. CDR3 nucleotide sequence: TGTGCCAGCAGCTTAGGACAGTTCTACGAGCAGTACTTC. This sequence joins TRBV11-2 and TRBJ2-7; possibly TRBD1 for D (5 bases). CDR3 size: 13 residues. Germline CDR1 and CDR2: SGHAT and FQNNGV. V shed 1 base and J shed 3 bases, with 7 bases lying between them.